Listed below are T cell receptor beta chains from one sample, sequenced in a study of vaccination and CD4 T cells after COVID-19. TCRdb processed the PCR reads anew with MiXCR; each CDR3 protein has one entry. The table has some 14,000 distinct CDR3 sequences, less than 65% seen once. For these TCRs, the target antigens are not known. Sample: CD4+ T cells from blood, cultured in vitro, taken before SARS-CoV-2 vaccination. The source of these receptors is a human donor who had recovered from COVID-19. Each CDR3 is given with its conserved first and last residue. D genes are given only for firm matches. Clone size is stated in some rows and not others, as once, few, many or a class when expanded.

size	V	D	J	CDR3	DNA
few	TRBV20-1	TRBD1	TRBJ1-2	CSGRDSLYGYTF	TGCAGTGGAAGGGACAGCCTCTATGGCTACACCTTC
few	TRBV7-9	NA	TRBJ1-6	CASSLGSGSSPLHF	TGTGCCAGCAGCTTAGGATCTGGTAGTTCACCCCTCCACTTT
NA	TRBV28	NA	TRBJ2-7	CASSLPSGSYEQYF	TGTGCCAGCAGCCTCCCGAGCGGTTCCTACGAGCAGTACTTC
NA	TRBV2	NA	TRBJ1-2	CASRESWVGDYGYTF	TGTGCCAGCAGGGAGAGTTGGGTAGGCGACTATGGCTACACCTTC
few	TRBV20-1	NA	TRBJ1-1	CSARLRAEAREAFF	TGCAGTGCTAGGCTCCGGGCCGAAGCTCGTGAAGCTTTCTTT
NA	TRBV2	NA	TRBJ1-5	CASRGVKYSNQPQHF	TGTGCCAGCAGGGGAGTAAAATATAGCAATCAGCCCCAGCATTTT
NA	TRBV20-1	NA	TRBJ2-7	CSAQDDYEQYF	TGCAGTGCCCAGGACGACTACGAGCAGTACTTC
NA	TRBV9	TRBD2	TRBJ2-5	CASSISGRETQYF	TGTGCCAGCAGCATTAGCGGGCGGGAGACCCAGTACTTC
NA	TRBV6-4	NA	TRBJ2-3	CASSDSTTDTQYF	TGTGCCAGCAGTGACTCTACCACAGATACGCAGTATTTT
few	TRBV7-2	TRBD2	TRBJ2-2	CASSLRLAGGVGELFF	TGTGCCAGCAGCTTGAGACTAGCGGGGGGAGTTGGGGAGCTGTTTTTT
few	TRBV20-1	TRBD1	TRBJ1-1	CSARAGQITEAFF	TGCAGTGCTAGAGCGGGACAGATCACTGAAGCTTTCTTT
few	TRBV2	NA	TRBJ2-2	CASSPDRANTGELFF	TGTGCCAGCAGCCCCGATAGGGCGAACACCGGGGAGCTGTTTTTT
NA	TRBV6-1	TRBD2	TRBJ2-5	CASSENMLLAGSPQYF	TGTGCCAGCAGTGAAAATATGCTACTAGCGGGGTCCCCCCAGTACTTC
NA	TRBV6-1	NA	TRBJ2-5	CASRQGQETQYF	TGTGCCAGCAGGCAGGGACAAGAGACCCAGTACTTC
once	TRBV27	TRBD1	TRBJ1-6	CASSYRTGSYNSPLHF	TGTGCCAGCAGTTACCGGACAGGGTCCTATAATTCACCCCTCCACTTT
NA	TRBV7-3	NA	TRBJ1-1	CASGFSLGGSTEAFF	TGTGCCAGCGGCTTTTCTTTGGGGGGGTCAACTGAAGCTTTCTTT
NA	TRBV7-2	NA	TRBJ1-2	CASSLTPLGEPIYGYTF	TGTGCCAGCAGCTTAACCCCGTTGGGAGAGCCAATCTATGGCTACACCTTC
NA	TRBV7-2	NA	TRBJ2-7	CASSPTRRGDEQYF	TGTGCCAGCAGCCCCACCCGGCGTGGGGACGAGCAGTACTTC
few	TRBV19	NA	TRBJ1-1	CASSIGHQRAFF	TGTGCCAGTAGTATAGGTCATCAGAGAGCTTTCTTT
NA	TRBV4-2	NA	TRBJ1-5	CASSQEGGFSNQPQHF	TGTGCCAGCAGCCAAGAGGGGGGATTTAGCAATCAGCCCCAGCATTTT
NA	TRBV20-1	TRBD2	TRBJ2-3	CSARSTSGGASTDTQYF	TGCAGTGCTAGGTCGACTAGCGGGGGGGCCAGCACAGATACGCAGTATTTT
NA	TRBV19	NA	TRBJ2-1	CASSRRAGESYNEQFF	TGTGCCAGTAGTAGGCGAGCGGGCGAAAGCTACAATGAGCAGTTCTTC
NA	TRBV18	NA	TRBJ1-1	CASSPGNTEAFF	TGTGCCAGCTCACCGGGGAACACTGAAGCTTTCTTT
few	TRBV6-1	NA	TRBJ1-1	CASSEGSYTEAFF	TGTGCCAGCAGTGAGGGGTCATACACTGAAGCTTTCTTT
NA	TRBV20-1	NA	TRBJ1-1	CSARPRTGTNTEAFF	TGCAGTGCTAGACCTCGAACAGGTACCAACACTGAAGCTTTCTTT